Below, 5 T cell receptor beta chains from the same sample are listed, as sequenced in a study of T cells in localized non-small cell lung cancer. Repertoires were generated with immunoSEQ multiplex PCR, while TCRdb's copy carries only in-frame clones and drops some. The sample includes under 30,000 clones, approximately 86% of them seen just once. The sample in question was peripheral blood, obtained before any cancer treatment. All receptors derive from a female donor aged 60 or older with stage I lung adenocarcinoma.

DNA for the CDR3: TGTGCCAGCAGCTTAGGGGACAGGGGAAATACTGAAGCTTTCTTT. It yields the protein CASSLGDRGNTEAFF. The rearrangement uses TRBV7-6 and TRBJ1-1; 10 positions agree with TRBD1. The germline CDR1 and CDR2 sequences are SGHVS and FNYEAQ. The CDR3 has 15 amino acids. The V segment lost 1 base and the J segment 5 bases; nucleotides outside the gene matches: 4.

The CDR3 loop is CASNGQGGNYGYTF. CDR3 coding DNA: TGTGCCAGTAACGGACAGGGAGGAAACTATGGCTACACCTTC. The chain recombines TRBV19 with TRBJ1-2; 8 positions agree with TRBD1. Trimming removed 7 bases from V and 2 bases from J; junction bases left unmatched: 6. CDR1 is LNHDA and CDR2 is SQIVND in the germline V gene (reference sequence). The CDR3 is 14 residues long.

This chain joins TRBV2 and TRBJ1-3; possible D gene TRBD1, 5 bases. V dropped 4 bases and J dropped 0 bases, with 10 bases sitting between them. The CDR3 has 15 amino acids. Per the germline V gene, CDR1 is SNHLY and CDR2 is FYNNEI. The CDR3 sequence: CASSVPGNSGNTIYF. The CDR3, as DNA: TGTGCCAGCAGTGTTCCAGGGAACTCTGGAAACACCATATATTTT.

The chain combines TRBV18 with TRBJ1-2; tentative D call: TRBD1 (5 bases). The ends were cut back, 1 base at V and 0 bases at J, with 12 bases in the middle. The V gene's germline CDR1 is KGHSH and CDR2 LQKENI. The CDR3 loop spans 16 amino acids. The CDR3 sequence: CASSPLTPGPNYGYTF. As DNA, the CDR3 is TGTGCCAGCTCACCACTTACCCCAGGGCCTAACTATGGCTACACCTTC.

The V gene is TRBV7-3, the J gene TRBJ2-5, with TRBD2 as a possible D gene (5 bases). V was shortened by 4 bases and J by 0 bases, with 6 bases between the two germline ends. Germline V lookup: CDR1 SGHTA, CDR2 FQGTGA. The CDR3 is made up of 13 amino acids. In nucleotides, the CDR3 is TGTGCCAGCAGCTCCGGGAACCAAGAGACCCAGTACTTC. Translation gives CASSSGNQETQYF.